This T cell receptor beta chain was recorded in a study of blood T cell repertoires in COVID-19. Study context: COVID-19 samples from acute and convalescent phases originated in the United States, Italy and Spain. T cells, B-cell-depleted T cells, or PBMCs supplied cDNA or gDNA.

V trimming: 4 bases; J trimming: 5 bases; junction bases outside the gene matches: 3. CDR3 size: 14 residues. CDR1 and CDR2 (germline): MDHEN, SYDVKM. As processed by the authors: Cell counts per sample came from amplifying reference gene primers. TCRdb's table, derived via immunoSEQ multiplex PCR, lists solely in-frame clones and lacks some. V, J and clone size derive from that table, while D and trimming were established from the DNA sequence. The sample contains fewer than 150,000 clones, roughly 85% of which appear only once. The sample was peripheral blood. The receptor was derived from a human donor in a cohort sampled during active COVID-19. The rearrangement links TRBV28 to TRBJ1-5; TRBD1 aligns across 9 bases. CDR3 DNA sequence: TGTGCCAGCAGTTCGGGACAGGGCCATCAGCCCCAGCATTTT. It specifies CASSSGQGHQPQHF.